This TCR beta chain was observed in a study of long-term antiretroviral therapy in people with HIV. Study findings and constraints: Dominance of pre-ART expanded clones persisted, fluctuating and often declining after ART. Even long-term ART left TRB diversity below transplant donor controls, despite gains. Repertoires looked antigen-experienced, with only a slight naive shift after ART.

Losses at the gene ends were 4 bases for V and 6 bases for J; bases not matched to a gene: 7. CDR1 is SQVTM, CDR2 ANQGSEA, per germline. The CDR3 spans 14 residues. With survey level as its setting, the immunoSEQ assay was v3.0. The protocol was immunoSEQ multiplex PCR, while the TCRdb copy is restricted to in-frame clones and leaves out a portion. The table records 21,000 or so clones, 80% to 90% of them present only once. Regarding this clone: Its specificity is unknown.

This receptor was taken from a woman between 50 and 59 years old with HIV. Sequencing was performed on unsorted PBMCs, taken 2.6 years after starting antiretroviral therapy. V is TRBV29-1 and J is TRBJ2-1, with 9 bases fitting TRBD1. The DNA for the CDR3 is TGCAGCGTTGTGGGACAGGGAATTTCCAATGAGCAGTTCTTC. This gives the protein CSVVGQGISNEQFF.